This T cell receptor (beta chain) was recovered during a study of blood T cell repertoires in COVID-19. Study context: Samples taken during acute and convalescent COVID-19 were collected in the United States, Italy and Spain. T cells, B-cell-depleted T cells, or PBMCs provided the cDNA or gDNA that served as material.

Authors' data handling: Amplifying reference gene primers gave estimates of nucleated cell counts. Here immunoSEQ multiplex PCR was the method, and the copy in TCRdb shows in-frame clones only, minus some. V, J and clone size reflect that table, while D and trimming were determined from the DNA. The repertoire holds 95,000 to 110,000 clones, with roughly 89% as singletons. The CDR3 runs 16 residues. CDR1 is MDHEN and CDR2 is SYDVKM in the germline V gene. The ends lost 5 bases at V and 5 bases at J; junction bases unmatched: 14. The J gene is TRBJ1-2, the V gene TRBV28; 7 positions match TRBD1. This TCR was recovered from a woman older than 75 in a cohort sampled during active COVID-19. The sequenced sample consisted of peripheral blood. In nucleotides, the CDR3 is TGTGCCAGCAGTCCCGGTGCCCTCGACAGGGAATATGGCTACACCTTC. Translated, it gives CASSPGALDREYGYTF.